The 8 T cell receptor beta chains given below trace back to one sample, sequenced in a study of T cell responses to AZD1222 COVID-19 vaccine. Some clones are missing from TCRdb's copy, which holds only in-frame ones; the method was immunoSEQ multiplex PCR. The repertoire holds approximately 110,000 clones, with over 75% as singletons. The material sequenced was peripheral blood, taken on day 0 of AZD1222 vaccination. The origin of the receptors is an adult in good health.

The J gene is TRBJ2-4, the V gene TRBV6-5, with a tentative D call TRBD1 (5 bases). This CDR3 is built from 14 residues. The germline V gene has CDR1 MNHEY and CDR2 SVGAGI. Trimming left V 6 bases short and J 3 bases short, with 12 bases between. DNA of the CDR3: TGTGCCAGCAGCCAACAAAGGGGCAAAAACATTCAGTACTTC. Translation: CASSQQRGKNIQYF.

V is TRBV5-1 and J is TRBJ1-3; 11 positions agree with TRBD1. The CDR3 is made up of 16 amino acids. CDR1 is SGHRS, CDR2 YFSETQ, per germline. V trimming: 0 bases; J trimming: 8 bases; junction bases outside the gene matches: 7. The CDR3: CASSLAGTGGRDTIYF. CDR3 nucleotides: TGCGCCAGCAGCTTGGCCGGGACAGGGGGTCGAGACACCATATATTTT.

The chain links TRBV5-1 to TRBJ1-1; 8 bases are a match to TRBD1. Trimming removed 4 bases from V and 3 bases from J; junction bases left unmatched: 8. CDR1 and CDR2 from the germline V gene are SGHRS and YFSETQ. The CDR3 is 15 amino acids. CDR3 in amino acids: CASSGQGGWDTEAFF. CDR3 nucleotide sequence: TGCGCCAGCAGCGGACAGGGAGGTTGGGACACTGAAGCTTTCTTT.

This clone was seen a few times. The chain couples TRBV30 to TRBJ1-5; D may be TRBD1 (5 bases). CDR1 GTSNPN and CDR2 SVGIG come from the germline V gene (reference sequence). The CDR3 sequence is 18 residues long. For the CDR3, the DNA is TGTGCACGACCGGGGGGGGTTCCTCAAGGCCATAGCAATCAGCCCCAGCATTTT. Translated, it gives CARPGGVPQGHSNQPQHF.

This chain joins TRBV18 and TRBJ2-1; D call uncertain. Germline V gene sequence: CDR1 KGHSH, CDR2 LQKENI. The CDR3 consists of 12 residues. V was cut by 3 bases and J by 12 bases, with 12 bases left in between. CDR3 nucleotide sequence: TGTGCCAGCTCACCGGGAAACGGCCCGCAGTTCTTC. Translating it yields CASSPGNGPQFF. The whole variable domain, filled in from reference TRBV18 and TRBJ2-1, reads NAGVMQNPRHLVRRRGQEARLRCSPMKGHSHVYWYRQLPEEGLKFMVYLQKENIIDESGMPKERFSAEFPKEGPSILRIQQVVRGDSAAYFCASSPGNGPQFFGPGTRLTVL.

The V gene is TRBV30, the J gene TRBJ1-2; no reliable D call. Germline V gene lookup returns CDR1 GTSNPN and CDR2 SVGIG (reference sequence). This CDR3 spans 16 amino acids. V lost 2 bases and J 4 bases, leaving 20 bases between the germline ends. CDR3 sequence: CAWSRPDITVGYGYTF. CDR3 sequence (DNA): TGTGCCTGGAGTCGCCCCGACATCACCGTGGGCTATGGCTACACCTTC.

The rearrangement links TRBV29-1 to TRBJ2-7, with 9 bases fitting TRBD1. J gave up 5 bases and V 7 bases, and 6 bases lay outside the gene matches. The CDR3 loop spans 12 amino acids. Germline V gives CDR1 SQVTM, CDR2 ANQGSEA. CDR3 coding DNA: TGCAGCGGCACCGGGACAGGGAACGAGCAGTACTTC. Protein: CSGTGTGNEQYF.

CDR3 nucleotides: TGCGCCAGCAGCCAAGTTCGTGGAAACACCATATATTTT. Amino acid sequence: CASSQVRGNTIYF. The chain combines TRBV4-1 with TRBJ1-3; D is undetermined. V lost 1 base to trimming and J lost 3 bases, with 4 bases between them. CDR1 is MGHRA, CDR2 YSYEKL, per germline. The CDR3 is made up of 13 amino acids.